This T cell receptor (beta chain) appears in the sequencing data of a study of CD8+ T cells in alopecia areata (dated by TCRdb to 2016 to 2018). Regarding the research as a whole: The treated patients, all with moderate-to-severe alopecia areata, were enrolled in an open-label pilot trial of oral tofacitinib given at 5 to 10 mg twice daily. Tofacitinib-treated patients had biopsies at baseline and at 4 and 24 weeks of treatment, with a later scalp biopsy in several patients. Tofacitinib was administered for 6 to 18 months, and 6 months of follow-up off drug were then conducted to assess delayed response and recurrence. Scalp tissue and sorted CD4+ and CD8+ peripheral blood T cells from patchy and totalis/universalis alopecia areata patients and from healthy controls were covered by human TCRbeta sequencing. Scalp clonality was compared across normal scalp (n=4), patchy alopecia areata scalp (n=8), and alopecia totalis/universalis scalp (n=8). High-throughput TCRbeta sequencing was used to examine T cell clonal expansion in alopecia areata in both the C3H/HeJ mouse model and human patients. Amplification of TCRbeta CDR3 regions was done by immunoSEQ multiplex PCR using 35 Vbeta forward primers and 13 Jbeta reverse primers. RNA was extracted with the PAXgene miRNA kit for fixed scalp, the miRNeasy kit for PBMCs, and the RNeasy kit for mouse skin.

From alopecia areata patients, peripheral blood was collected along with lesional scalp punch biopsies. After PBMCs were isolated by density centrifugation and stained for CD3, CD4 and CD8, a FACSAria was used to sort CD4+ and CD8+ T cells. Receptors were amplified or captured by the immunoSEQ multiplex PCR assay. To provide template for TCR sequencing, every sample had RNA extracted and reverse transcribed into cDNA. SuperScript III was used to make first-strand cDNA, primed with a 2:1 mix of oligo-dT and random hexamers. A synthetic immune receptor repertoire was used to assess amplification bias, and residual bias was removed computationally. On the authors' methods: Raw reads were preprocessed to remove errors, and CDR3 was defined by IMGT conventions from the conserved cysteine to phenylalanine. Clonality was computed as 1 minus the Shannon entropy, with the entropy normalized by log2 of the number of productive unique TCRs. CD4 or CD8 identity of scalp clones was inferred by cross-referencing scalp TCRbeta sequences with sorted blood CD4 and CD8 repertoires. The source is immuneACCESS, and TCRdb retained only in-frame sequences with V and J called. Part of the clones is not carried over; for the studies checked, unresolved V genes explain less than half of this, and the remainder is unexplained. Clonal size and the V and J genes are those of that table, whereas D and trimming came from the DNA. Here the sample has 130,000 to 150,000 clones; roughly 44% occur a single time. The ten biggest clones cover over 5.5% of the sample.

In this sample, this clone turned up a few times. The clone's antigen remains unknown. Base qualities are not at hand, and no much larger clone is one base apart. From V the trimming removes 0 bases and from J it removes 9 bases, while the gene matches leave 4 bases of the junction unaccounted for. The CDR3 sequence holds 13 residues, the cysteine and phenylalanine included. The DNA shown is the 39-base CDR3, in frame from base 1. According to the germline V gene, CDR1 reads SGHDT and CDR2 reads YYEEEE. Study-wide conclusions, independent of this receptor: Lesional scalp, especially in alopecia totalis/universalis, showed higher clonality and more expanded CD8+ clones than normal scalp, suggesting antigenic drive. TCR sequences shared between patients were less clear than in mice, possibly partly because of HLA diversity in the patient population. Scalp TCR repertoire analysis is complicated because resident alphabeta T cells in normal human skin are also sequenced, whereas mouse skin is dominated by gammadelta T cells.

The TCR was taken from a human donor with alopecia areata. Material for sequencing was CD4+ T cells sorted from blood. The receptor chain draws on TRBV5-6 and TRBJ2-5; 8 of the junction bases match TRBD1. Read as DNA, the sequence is TGTGCCAGCAGCTTGGTTGGGACAGGCTCCCAGTACTTC. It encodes CASSLVGTGSQYF. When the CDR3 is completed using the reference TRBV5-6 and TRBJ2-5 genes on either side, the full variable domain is DAGVTQSPTHLIKTRGQQVTLRCSPKSGHDTVSWYQQALGQGPQFIFQYYEEEERQRGNFPDRFSGHQFPNYSSELNVNALLLGDSALYLCASSLVGTGSQYFGPGTRLLVL.